The entry that follows covers one T cell receptor beta chain sequence. Germline V gene data show CDR1 as SGHNT and CDR2 as YYREEE (reference sequence). V was cut by 4 bases and J by 1 base, with 5 bases left in between. This CDR3 has 12 residues. This specimen belongs to a study of blood T cell repertoires in COVID-19. Across the whole study: Samples representing acute and convalescent COVID-19 were sourced from the United States, Italy and Spain. PBMCs, B-cell-depleted T cells, or T cells were the source of the cDNA or gDNA that made up the material.

In the original workflow: By means of reference gene primer amplification, nucleated cell counts were estimated. Clones were sequenced by immunoSEQ multiplex PCR, and TCRdb holds only the in-frame ones, with some missing. That table gives V, J and clone size, and the DNA gave D and trimming. Of about 190,000 clones in the sample, about 88% are singletons; the top ten hold around 6.6%. Sequencing input: peripheral blood. J is TRBJ2-5 and V is TRBV5-4, with D unresolved. This TCR came from a woman between 35 and 50 years old who had recovered from COVID-19. CDR3 sequence reads: CASSQAQETQYF. In DNA form, the CDR3 reads TGTGCCAGCAGCCAGGCCCAAGAGACCCAGTACTTC. Supplemented by reference TRBV5-4 and TRBJ2-5, the full variable domain reads ETGVTQSPTHLIKTRGQQVTLRCSSQSGHNTVSWYQQALGQGPQFIFQYYREEENGRGNFPPRFSGLQFPNYSSELNVNALELDDSALYLCASSQAQETQYFGPGTRLLVL.